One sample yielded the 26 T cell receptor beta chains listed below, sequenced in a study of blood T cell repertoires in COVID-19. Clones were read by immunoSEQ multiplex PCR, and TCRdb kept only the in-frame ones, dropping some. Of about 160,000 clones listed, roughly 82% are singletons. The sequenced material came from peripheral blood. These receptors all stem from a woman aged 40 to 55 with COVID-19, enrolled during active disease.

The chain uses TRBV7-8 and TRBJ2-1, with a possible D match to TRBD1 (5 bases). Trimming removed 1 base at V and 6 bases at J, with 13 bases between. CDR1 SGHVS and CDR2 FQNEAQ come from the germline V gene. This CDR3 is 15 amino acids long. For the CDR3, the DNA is TGTGCCAGCAGCTTAGTAAATGGGGCTAGCAATGAGCAGTTCTTC. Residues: CASSLVNGASNEQFF.

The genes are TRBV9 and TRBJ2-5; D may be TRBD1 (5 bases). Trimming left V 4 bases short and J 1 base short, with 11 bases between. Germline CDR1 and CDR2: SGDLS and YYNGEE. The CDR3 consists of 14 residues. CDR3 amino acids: CASSLPDSQETQYF. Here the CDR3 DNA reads TGTGCCAGCAGCCTACCCGACAGCCAAGAGACCCAGTACTTC.

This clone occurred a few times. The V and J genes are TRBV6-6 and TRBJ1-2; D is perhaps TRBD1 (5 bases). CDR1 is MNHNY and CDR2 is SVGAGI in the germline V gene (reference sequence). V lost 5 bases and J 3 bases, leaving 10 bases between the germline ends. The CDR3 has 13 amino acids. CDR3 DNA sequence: TGTGCCAGCAGTGGCAAGGGGTACTATGGCTACACCTTC. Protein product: CASSGKGYYGYTF.

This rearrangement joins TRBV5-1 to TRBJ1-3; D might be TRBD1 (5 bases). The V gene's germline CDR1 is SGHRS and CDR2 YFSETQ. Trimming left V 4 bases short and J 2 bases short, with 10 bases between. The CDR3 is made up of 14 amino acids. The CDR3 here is CASSPWGAGNTIYF. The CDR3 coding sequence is TGCGCCAGCAGCCCGTGGGGGGCTGGAAACACCATATATTTT.

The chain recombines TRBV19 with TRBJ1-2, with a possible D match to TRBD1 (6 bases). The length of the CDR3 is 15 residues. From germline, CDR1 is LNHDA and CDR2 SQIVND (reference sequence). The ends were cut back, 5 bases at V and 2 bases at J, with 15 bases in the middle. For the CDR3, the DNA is TGTGCCAGTAGTCAACCCGGGGGGCTGAACTATGGCTACACCTTC. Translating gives CASSQPGGLNYGYTF. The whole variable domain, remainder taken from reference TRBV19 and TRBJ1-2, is DGGITQSPKYLFRKEGQNVTLSCEQNLNHDAMYWYRQDPGQGLRLIYYSQIVNDFQKGDIAEGYSVSREKKESFPLTVTSAQKNPTAFYLCASSQPGGLNYGYTFGSGTRLTVV.

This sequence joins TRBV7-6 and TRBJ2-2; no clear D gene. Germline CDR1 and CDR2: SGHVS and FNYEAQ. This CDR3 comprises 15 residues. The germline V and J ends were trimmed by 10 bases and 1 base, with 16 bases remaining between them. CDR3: CATTPRFGNTGELFF. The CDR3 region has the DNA TGTGCCACAACGCCCAGGTTCGGGAACACCGGGGAGCTGTTTTTT. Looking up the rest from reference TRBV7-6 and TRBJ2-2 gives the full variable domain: GAGVSQSPRYKVTKRGQDVALRCDPISGHVSLYWYRQALGQGPEFLTYFNYEAQQDKSGLPNDRFSAERPEGSISTLTIQRTEQRDSAMYRCATTPRFGNTGELFFGEGSRLTVL.

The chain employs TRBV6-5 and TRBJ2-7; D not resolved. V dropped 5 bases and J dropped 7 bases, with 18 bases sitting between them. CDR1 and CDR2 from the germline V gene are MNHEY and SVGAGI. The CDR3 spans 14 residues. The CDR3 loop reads CASSTRSVAREQYF. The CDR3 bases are TGTGCCAGCAGTACTCGCTCTGTGGCGCGGGAGCAGTACTTC.

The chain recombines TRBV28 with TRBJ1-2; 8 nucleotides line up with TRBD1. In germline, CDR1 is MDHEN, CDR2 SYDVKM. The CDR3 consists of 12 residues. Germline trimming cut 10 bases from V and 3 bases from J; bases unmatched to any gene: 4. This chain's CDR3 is CATQQGDYGYTF. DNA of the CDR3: TGTGCCACCCAACAGGGGGACTATGGCTACACCTTC.

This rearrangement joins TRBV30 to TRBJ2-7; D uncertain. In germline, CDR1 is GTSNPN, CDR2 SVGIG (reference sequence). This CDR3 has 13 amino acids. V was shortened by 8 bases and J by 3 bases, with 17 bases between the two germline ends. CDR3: CAPRFRWSYEQYV. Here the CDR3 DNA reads TGTGCCCCCCGATTTAGGTGGAGCTACGAGCAGTACGTC.

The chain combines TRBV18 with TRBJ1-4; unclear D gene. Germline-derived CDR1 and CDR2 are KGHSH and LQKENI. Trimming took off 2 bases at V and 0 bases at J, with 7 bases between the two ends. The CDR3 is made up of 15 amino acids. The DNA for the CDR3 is TGTGCCAGCTCACCAGAAGTAGCAACTAATGAAAAACTGTTTTTT. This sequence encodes CASSPEVATNEKLFF.

The CDR3 reads CASRDRGNQPQHF. CDR3 nucleotide sequence: TGTGCCAGTAGAGACAGGGGCAATCAGCCCCAGCATTTT. V is TRBV19 and J is TRBJ1-5, with 7 bases matching TRBD1. The CDR3 is made up of 13 amino acids. Germline V gives CDR1 LNHDA, CDR2 SQIVND (reference sequence). V was pared by 6 bases and J by 2 bases, with 1 base of the junction left unmatched.

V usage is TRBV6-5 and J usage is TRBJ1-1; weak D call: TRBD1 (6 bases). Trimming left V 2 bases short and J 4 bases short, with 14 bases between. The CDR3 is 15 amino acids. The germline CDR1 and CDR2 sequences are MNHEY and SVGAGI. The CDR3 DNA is TGTGCCAGCAGTTACGGTGCAGGGGTAGGCACTGAAGCTTTCTTT. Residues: CASSYGAGVGTEAFF.

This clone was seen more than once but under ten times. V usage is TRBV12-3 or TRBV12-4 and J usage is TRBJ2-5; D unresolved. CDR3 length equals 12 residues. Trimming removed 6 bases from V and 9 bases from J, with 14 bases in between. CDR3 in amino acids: CASSLGTSAQYF. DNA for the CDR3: TGTGCCAGCAGCCTAGGTACCTCGGCCCAGTACTTC.

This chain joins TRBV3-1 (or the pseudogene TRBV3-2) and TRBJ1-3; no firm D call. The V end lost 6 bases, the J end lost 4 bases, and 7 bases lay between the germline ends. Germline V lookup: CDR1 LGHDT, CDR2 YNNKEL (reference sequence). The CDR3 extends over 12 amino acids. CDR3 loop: CASRLSGNTIYF. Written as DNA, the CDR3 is TGTGCCAGCAGACTAAGCGGAAACACCATATATTTT.

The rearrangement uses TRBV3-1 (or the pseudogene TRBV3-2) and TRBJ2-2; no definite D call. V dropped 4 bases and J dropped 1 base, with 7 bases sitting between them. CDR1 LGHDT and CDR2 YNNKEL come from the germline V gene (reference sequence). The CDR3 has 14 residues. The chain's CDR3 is CASSPTVNTGELFF. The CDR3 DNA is TGTGCCAGCAGCCCCACGGTGAACACCGGGGAGCTGTTTTTT.

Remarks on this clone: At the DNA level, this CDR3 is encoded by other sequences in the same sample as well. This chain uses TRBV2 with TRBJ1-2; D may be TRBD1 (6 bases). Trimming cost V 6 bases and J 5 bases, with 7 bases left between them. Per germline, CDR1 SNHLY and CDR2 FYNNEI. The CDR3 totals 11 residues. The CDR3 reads CASRDSYGYTF. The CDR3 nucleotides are TGTGCCAGCAGGGACAGTTATGGCTACACCTTC.

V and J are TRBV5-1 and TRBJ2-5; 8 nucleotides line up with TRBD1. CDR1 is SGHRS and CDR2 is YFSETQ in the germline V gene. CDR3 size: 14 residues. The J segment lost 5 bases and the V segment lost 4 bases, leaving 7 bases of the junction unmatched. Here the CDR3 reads CASSETGVGETQYF. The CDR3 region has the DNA TGCGCCAGCAGCGAGACAGGGGTGGGGGAGACCCAGTACTTC.

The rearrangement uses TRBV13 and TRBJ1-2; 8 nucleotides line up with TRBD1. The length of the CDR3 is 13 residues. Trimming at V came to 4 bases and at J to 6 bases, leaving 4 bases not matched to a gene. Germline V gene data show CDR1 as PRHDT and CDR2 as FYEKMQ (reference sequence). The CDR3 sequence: CASSSGQGDGYTF. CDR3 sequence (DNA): TGTGCCAGCAGCTCTGGACAGGGCGATGGCTACACCTTC.

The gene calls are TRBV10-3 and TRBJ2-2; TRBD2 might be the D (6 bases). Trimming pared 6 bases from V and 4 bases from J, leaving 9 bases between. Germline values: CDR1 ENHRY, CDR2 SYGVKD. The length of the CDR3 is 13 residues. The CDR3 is CAIRGTLTGELFF. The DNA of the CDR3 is TGTGCCATCAGGGGGACTCTCACCGGGGAGCTGTTTTTT.

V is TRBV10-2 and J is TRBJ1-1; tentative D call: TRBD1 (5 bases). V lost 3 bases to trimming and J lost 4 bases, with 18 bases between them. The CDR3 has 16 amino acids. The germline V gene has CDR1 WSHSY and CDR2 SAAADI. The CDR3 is CASSDLGGISVTEAFF. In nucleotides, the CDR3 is TGCGCCAGCAGTGATTTGGGGGGTATTTCGGTCACTGAAGCTTTCTTT.

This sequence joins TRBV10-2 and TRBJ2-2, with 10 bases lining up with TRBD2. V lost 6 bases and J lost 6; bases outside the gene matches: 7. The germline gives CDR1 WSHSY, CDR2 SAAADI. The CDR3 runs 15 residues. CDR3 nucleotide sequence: TGCGCCAGCAGACCTAGCGGGAGTAGTTCCGGGGAGCTGTTTTTT. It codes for CASRPSGSSSGELFF.

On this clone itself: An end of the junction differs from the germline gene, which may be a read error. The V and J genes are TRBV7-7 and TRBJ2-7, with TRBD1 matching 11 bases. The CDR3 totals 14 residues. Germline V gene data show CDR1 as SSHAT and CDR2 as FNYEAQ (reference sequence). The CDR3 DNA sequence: TGTGCTAGCAGCCGGGACAGGGGGACGGGTGAGCAGTACTTC. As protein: CASSRDRGTGEQYF.

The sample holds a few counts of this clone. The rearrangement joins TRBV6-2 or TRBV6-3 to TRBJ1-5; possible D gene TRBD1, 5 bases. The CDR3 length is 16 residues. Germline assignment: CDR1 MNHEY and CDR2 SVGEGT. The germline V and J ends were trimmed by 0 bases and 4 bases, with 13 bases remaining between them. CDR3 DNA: TGTGCCAGCAGTTACTCGAGCCCAGGGAAGAATCAGCCCCAGCATTTT. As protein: CASSYSSPGKNQPQHF.

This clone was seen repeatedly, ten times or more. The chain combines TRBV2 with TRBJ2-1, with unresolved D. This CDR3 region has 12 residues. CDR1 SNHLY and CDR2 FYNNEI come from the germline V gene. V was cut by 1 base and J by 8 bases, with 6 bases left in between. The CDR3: CASSEVGYEQFF. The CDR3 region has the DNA TGTGCCAGCAGTGAAGTCGGGTATGAGCAGTTCTTC.

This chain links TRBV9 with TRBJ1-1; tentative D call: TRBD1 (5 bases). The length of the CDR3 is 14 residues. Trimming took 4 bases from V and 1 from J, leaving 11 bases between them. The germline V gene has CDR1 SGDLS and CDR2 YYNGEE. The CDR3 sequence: CASSRDSRNTEAFF. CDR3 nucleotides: TGTGCCAGCAGCCGGGACTCTAGGAACACTGAAGCTTTCTTT.

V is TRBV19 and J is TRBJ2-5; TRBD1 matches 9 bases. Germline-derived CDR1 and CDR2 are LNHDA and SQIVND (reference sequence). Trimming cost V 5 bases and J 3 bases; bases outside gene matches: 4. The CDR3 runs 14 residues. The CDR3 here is CASSPRDREETQYF. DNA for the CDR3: TGTGCCAGTAGTCCCCGGGACAGGGAAGAGACCCAGTACTTC.